This section outlines one T cell receptor (beta chain) sequence together with its context. Its antigen is still unknown. As for treatment: some 20 received Ad26.COV2.S at low or high dose, single or two shots; 5 received placebo; per-sample allocation not given. Collection of the samples took place on day 63 after the first injection of vaccine or placebo. These data originate in a study of Ad26.COV2.S vaccination and SARS-CoV-2 variants. Overall study: The trial was COV1001 and the donor's arm was Ad26.COV2.S. The authors gave Ad26.COV2.S intramuscularly, either once or twice 56 days apart. Whole-study findings and limits: Post-vaccination spike-specific CD8+ and CD4+ T cell responses reportedly had substantial breadth.

The length of the CDR3 is 13 residues. The V gene lost 2 bases and the J gene lost 6 bases, with 10 bases spanning the gap. Germline loops: CDR1 SGHVS, CDR2 FQNEAQ. Produced via immunoSEQ multiplex PCR; TCRdb's table is partial and in-frame only. The sample yields approximately 420,000 clones, about 88% seen once. The gene calls are TRBV7-8 and TRBJ1-2; D may be TRBD1 (5 bases). The starting material was peripheral blood, obtained in a trial of Ad26.COV2.S vaccine versus placebo. The TCR sequence derives from a person aged 18-65 years who received the Ad26.COV2.S COVID-19 vaccine or a placebo. CDR3 protein: CASSLRRGDGYTF. The CDR3 DNA follows: TGTGCCAGCAGCTTAAGGAGGGGAGATGGCTACACCTTC.